This is a list of T cell receptor beta chains from one sample in a study of cytomegalovirus exposure and HLA in healthy donors. Produced via immunoSEQ multiplex PCR; TCRdb's table is partial and in-frame only. The sample holds about 220,000 clones; 80% to 85% are singletons and the top ten take around 15%. Sequenced sample: PBMCs. The receptors come from a woman in her thirties in good health and CMV-seropositive. The CDR3 runs from the conserved cysteine through the conserved F or W. The D gene is left open where the match is weak. Only some rows state a clone size, as once, few, many or a class for expanded clones.

>.|TRBJ1-3|TRBD1|TRBV11-2
TGTGCCAGCAGCTTGTCATGGACAGGTCTCTCTGGAAACACCATATATTTT
CASSLSWTGLSGNTIYF
>.|TRBJ1-4|.|TRBV27
TGTGCCAGCAGCCCTTACAGAACACTTAATGAAAAACTGTTTTTT
CASSPYRTLNEKLFF
>.|TRBJ2-1|.|TRBV9
TGTGCCAGCAGCTCATTACCGGATTCTTACAATGAGCAGTTCTTC
CASSSLPDSYNEQFF
>.|TRBJ2-7|.|TRBV6-1
TGTGCCAGCAGTGAAGACGGTTCCATTGGGGACGAGCAGTACTTC
CASSEDGSIGDEQYF
>.|TRBJ2-5|.|TRBV7-8
TGTGCCAGCAGCCGTTCACAGACCCAAGAGACCCAGTACTTC
CASSRSQTQETQYF
>.|TRBJ2-4|.|TRBV28
TGTGCCAGCAGTTTAGAGGCAGAGGAAGCCAAAAACATTCAGTACTTC
CASSLEAEEAKNIQYF
>.|TRBJ1-4|.|TRBV30
TGTGCCTGGGATTGGCTGGGCTACGGCGAAAAACTGTTTTTT
CAWDWLGYGEKLFF
>.|TRBJ1-2|TRBD1|TRBV7-6
TGTGCCAGCAGCTTGGGGACAGGGAGGGACTATGGCTACACCTTC
CASSLGTGRDYGYTF
>.|TRBJ2-2|TRBD2|TRBV29-1
TGCAGCGTTGGGACGACTAGCGGGAGCGCCGGGGAGCTGTTTTTT
CSVGTTSGSAGELFF
>once|TRBJ1-2|.|TRBV19
TGTGCCAGTAGTTCGCGGTATGGCTACACCTTC
CASSSRYGYTF
>.|TRBJ2-1|.|TRBV5-8
TGTGCCAGCAGCTTCGGGACAATCAATGAGCAGTTCTTC
CASSFGTINEQFF
>.|TRBJ2-5|.|TRBV28
TGTGCCAGCAGTCGAACGCCAAGAGAAGAGACCCAGTACTTC
CASSRTPREETQYF
>.|TRBJ2-3|TRBD2|TRBV7-3
TGTGCCAGCAGTCTATGGGAGGGCCGTGGCACAGATACGCAGTATTTT
CASSLWEGRGTDTQYF
>.|TRBJ2-3|TRBD2|TRBV29-1
TGCAGCGTTGTCGCTAGCGGGAGGGGAGATACGCAGTATTTT
CSVVASGRGDTQYF
>many|TRBJ1-1|.|TRBV5-1
TGCGCCAGCAGCTTGCTTTCTGGCGGAGTGAACACTGAAGCTTTCTTT
CASSLLSGGVNTEAFF
>.|TRBJ1-2|.|TRBV7-2
TGTGCCAGCAGCTTAGGGGGGGCTAATAACTATGGCTACACCTTC
CASSLGGANNYGYTF
>.|TRBJ2-7|TRBD1|TRBV29-1
TGCAGCGTTGACCCCGACAGGGCAAGCTACGAGCAGTACTTC
CSVDPDRASYEQYF
>.|TRBJ1-4|.|TRBV2
TGTGCCAGCAGTGAGGGGGAAAAACTGTTTTTT
CASSEGEKLFF
>.|TRBJ2-7|TRBD1|TRBV5-4
TGTGCCAGCAGCCCGAACCCAACAGGGGGGTTCTACGAGCAGTACTTC
CASSPNPTGGFYEQYF
>.|TRBJ2-7|TRBD1|TRBV28
TGTGCCAGCAGTTCGGGACAGGGAAGTGTGCAGTACTTC
CASSSGQGSVQYF
>many|TRBJ2-7|TRBD2|TRBV4-2
TGTGCCAGCAGCCAAGGGACTAGCGGGGTCGACGAGCAGTACTTC
CASSQGTSGVDEQYF
>.|TRBJ1-2|.|TRBV30
TGTGCCTGGTCTTTTAGAGGGGGAAATAGCTATGGCTACACCTTC
CAWSFRGGNSYGYTF
>.|TRBJ1-1|TRBD1|TRBV9
TGTGCCAGCAGCGGACGGGACAGCTCGGAAGGGACTGAAGCTTTCTTT
CASSGRDSSEGTEAFF
>.|TRBJ2-2|.|TRBV5-1
TGCGCCAGCAGCTTGGGTGGCCCATCGGCGAACACCGGGGAGCTGTTTTTT
CASSLGGPSANTGELFF
>.|TRBJ1-4|.|TRBV27
TGTGCCAGCAGCCCAGAGGCGAAGGCAACTAATGAAAAACTGTTTTTT
CASSPEAKATNEKLFF
>.|TRBJ2-3|.|TRBV18
TGTGCCAGCTCACCATTGGAAGGGGTTAGCACAGATACGCAGTATTTT
CASSPLEGVSTDTQYF
>.|TRBJ1-5|TRBD1|TRBV4-2
TGTGCCAGCAGCCAAGAGGCCAGGGGGTTGGAGCCCCAGCATTTT
CASSQEARGLEPQHF
>.|TRBJ2-5|.|TRBV7-2
TGTGCCAGCAGCCCCCGACTAGGCCAAGAGACCCAGTACTTC
CASSPRLGQETQYF
>.|TRBJ2-7|.|TRBV27
TGTGCCAGCAGCCGTGACCGGTACGAGCAGTACTTC
CASSRDRYEQYF
>.|TRBJ2-5|.|TRBV5-1
TGCGCCAGCAGCTTGGATTCCGTACAAGAGACCCAGTACTTC
CASSLDSVQETQYF
>.|TRBJ2-7|.|TRBV10-3
TGTGCCATCAGTGAGTCAGTCAGGGGCGACGAGCAGTACTTC
CAISESVRGDEQYF
>few|TRBJ2-7|.|TRBV30
TGTGCCTGGAGTTTGAGTGGGGGTTCCTACGAGCAGTACTTC
CAWSLSGGSYEQYF
>.|TRBJ2-7|TRBD2|TRBV7-8
TGTGCCAGCAGCTTGCAGCCGGGGGGTCATAGTACCTACGAGCAGTACTTC
CASSLQPGGHSTYEQYF
>.|TRBJ2-7|TRBD2|TRBV6-5
TGTGCCAGCAATGCACTAGCGGAATTTTCCTACGAGCAGTACTTC
CASNALAEFSYEQYF
>.|TRBJ1-2|.|TRBV2
TGTGCCAGCAGTGGGGCAGAGCACCCCAGAAGGGGCTACACCTTC
CASSGAEHPRRGYTF
>.|TRBJ1-1|.|TRBV2
TGTGCCAGCGGATACAGGGAAGGGGTCGTTGAAGCTTTCTTT
CASGYREGVVEAFF
>.|TRBJ1-1|TRBD1|TRBV6-5
TGTGCCAGCAGCCCAGGGGGAATGAACACTGAAGCTTTCTTT
CASSPGGMNTEAFF
>.|TRBJ2-1|.|TRBV7-2
TGTGCCAGCAGCTTAGAACGGCCCAGATTTCCGGTTTGTGAGCAGTTCTTC
CASSLERPRFPVCEQFF